This entry lists 6 T cell receptor beta chains sequenced from one sample in a study of blood T cell repertoires in COVID-19. Clones were sequenced by immunoSEQ multiplex PCR, and TCRdb holds only the in-frame ones, with some missing. The data show 350,000 to 450,000 clones, about 89% seen once. Sequencing input: peripheral blood. These receptors all come from a man between 35 and 55 years old with acute or convalescent COVID-19.

The rearrangement uses TRBV10-3 and TRBJ2-7, with 7 nucleotides matching TRBD1. J gave up 5 bases and V 8 bases, and 9 bases lay outside the gene matches. The CDR3 totals 13 residues. The V gene's germline CDR1 is ENHRY and CDR2 SYGVKD. The CDR3 loop is CAIGRPGQHEQYF. As DNA, the CDR3 is TGTGCCATCGGGCGGCCGGGACAGCACGAGCAGTACTTC.

The rearrangement uses TRBV7-9 and TRBJ2-6, with 7 bases aligning to TRBD1. There are 15 residues in the CDR3. J was trimmed by 4 bases and V by 2 bases; bases with no gene match: 2. From germline, CDR1 is SEHNR and CDR2 FQNEAQ (reference sequence). CDR3 protein: CASSLTGVGANVLTF. The CDR3 bases are TGTGCCAGCAGCTTAACAGGGGTAGGGGCCAACGTCCTGACTTTC.

The chain is built from TRBV19 and TRBJ1-1, with D unclear. The CDR3 is 12 amino acids. Germline V CDR1 and CDR2: LNHDA, SQIVND (reference sequence). Deletions cut 6 bases from V and 2 bases from J, with 7 bases between. The CDR3 sequence is CASSALNTEAFF. DNA of the CDR3: TGTGCCAGTAGCGCACTAAACACTGAAGCTTTCTTT.

This chain links TRBV4-3 with TRBJ2-1; TRBD2 is a possible D gene (6 bases). CDR3 length equals 14 residues. The V gene lost 1 base and the J gene lost 6 bases, with 10 bases spanning the gap. The V gene's germline CDR1 is LGHNA and CDR2 YSLEER. The DNA of the CDR3 is TGCGCCAGCAGCCAAGCGGCGGGAAGCAATGAGCAGTTCTTC. Translating it yields CASSQAAGSNEQFF.

The rearrangement links TRBV7-3 to TRBJ1-1, with a possible D match to TRBD1 (5 bases). In germline, CDR1 is SGHTA, CDR2 FQGTGA. CDR3 length: 13 amino acids. The germline V and J ends were trimmed by 5 bases and 1 base, with 8 bases remaining between them. The CDR3 nucleotides are TGTGCCAGCAGCCAAGACAGGAACACTGAAGCTTTCTTT. It translates to CASSQDRNTEAFF. Full variable domain (outside the CDR3, taken from reference TRBV7-3 and TRBJ1-1): GAGVSQTPSNKVTEKGKYVELRCDPISGHTALYWYRQSLGQGPEFLIYFQGTGAADDSGLPNDRFFAVRPEGSVSTLKIQRTERGDSAVYLCASSQDRNTEAFFGQGTRLTVV.

V usage is TRBV20-1 and J usage is TRBJ1-2; D unresolved. The CDR3 spans 12 residues. The ends were cut back, 3 bases at V and 8 bases at J, with 13 bases in the middle. Germline V gene sequence: CDR1 DFQATT, CDR2 SNEGSKA (reference sequence). CDR3 nucleotides: TGCAGTGCTAGTAGGCAGGCTCAGGGCTACACCTTC. It is translated as CSASRQAQGYTF.